These 5 T cell receptor beta chains were all obtained from the same sample, sequenced in a study of blood T cell repertoires in COVID-19. Profiled with immunoSEQ multiplex PCR; TCRdb holds only in-frame clones, not every one. The sample records 140,000 or so clones, approximately 87% being singletons. The sequencing sample was made of peripheral blood. The receptors originated from a man aged 45-65 years who had recovered from COVID-19.

This chain connects TRBV11-2 to TRBJ1-6, with 12 bases aligning to TRBD1. The CDR3 extends over 14 amino acids. With 7 bases clipped from V and 13 bases from J, the junction kept 8 bases outside the gene matches. Germline CDR1 reads SGHAT; CDR2 reads FQNNGV. The CDR3 loop reads CASTTPGQGAPLHF. The DNA for the CDR3 is TGTGCCAGCACCACACCGGGACAGGGGGCGCCCCTCCACTTT.

The rearrangement uses TRBV30 and TRBJ2-3; 13 nucleotides agree with TRBD2. V gave up 4 bases and J gave up 4 bases; unmatched junction bases: 5. The CDR3 length is 15 residues. Germline CDR1 reads GTSNPN; CDR2 reads SVGIG (reference sequence). The CDR3 here is CAWNILAGGPDTQYF. The CDR3, as DNA: TGTGCCTGGAACATACTAGCGGGGGGGCCAGATACGCAGTATTTT.

The J gene is TRBJ2-1, the V gene TRBV11-3; TRBD1 might be the D (5 bases). The germline V gene encodes CDR1 SGHNT and CDR2 YENEEA. The CDR3 is 12 residues long. V shed 4 bases and J shed 7 bases, with 8 bases lying between them. Written as DNA, the CDR3 is TGTGCCAGCAGCTCAGACAGAAATGAGCAGTTCTTC. Protein sequence: CASSSDRNEQFF.

The chain employs TRBV5-6 and TRBJ1-1; 7 nucleotides agree with TRBD1. The V and J ends lost 5 bases and 10 bases, in that order; junction bases with no gene match: 17. The germline CDR1 and CDR2 sequences are SGHDT and YYEEEE. There are 15 residues in the CDR3. The CDR3 sequence: CASSYQETGSSRAFF. The CDR3 DNA follows: TGTGCCAGCAGTTACCAAGAGACAGGGTCTAGTAGAGCTTTCTTT.

The chain uses TRBV7-2 and TRBJ2-5, with TRBD1 matching 8 bases. The CDR3 covers 19 residues. CDR1 and CDR2 (germline): SGHTA, FQGNSA. Trimming cost V 5 bases and J 2 bases; bases outside gene matches: 19. The CDR3 spells CASSPSAGGIVGPQETQYF. The CDR3 DNA reads as TGTGCCAGCAGCCCCTCGGCAGGGGGCATAGTGGGGCCACAAGAGACCCAGTACTTC.